This T cell receptor beta chain derives from a study of cytomegalovirus exposure and HLA in healthy donors (dated by TCRdb to the late 2010s). Describing the broader study: According to an earlier analysis of several hundred of the donors, about 179 million T cells yielded 117 million unique TCR beta sequences and around 280 Gb of sequence data. An early release that covered some 640 HLA-typed donors contained approximately 300 gigabases of sequencing data and tens of millions of unique TCR sequences. Of the roughly 400 genotyped donors, approximately 83% fell in the genetic ancestry cluster associated with self-reported Caucasian donors. The study aimed to test whether signatures of past pathogen exposure could be identified by cataloging public T cell receptors. Using immunosequencing, the study profiled T cell repertoires from roughly 650 subjects and related those repertoires to cytomegalovirus serostatus. Along with the approximately 670-subject first cohort, a separate validation cohort of about 110 different subjects was used. To predict cytomegalovirus infection status, the study combined high-throughput TCR immunosequencing, statistical association of individual TCRs with disease status, and machine learning. A later analysis re-analyzed previously published TCR beta repertoires from about 730 donors and added high-resolution HLA genotyping to study TCR occurrence patterns. Rather than using new phenotypic data, the later analysis identified candidate immune exposures from TCR beta sequences and from how often those sequences occurred across donors. An earlier analysis of about 620 of the donors applied high-throughput TCR beta sequencing to assess whether each TCR beta V gene segment acted as functional or pseudogenic. Donor age, sex, ethnicity and CMV serostatus were compiled alongside the repertoire data. A later genetic analysis took genome-wide SNP genotypes for about three fifths of the roughly 700 donors and used that subset as a discovery cohort. Every repertoire in the discovery cohort had been generated on one and the same sequencing platform. Both class I and class II loci were covered by HLA typing, at four-digit resolution. The number of typed donors differed by locus: about 629-630 for A, B, C, DRB1 and DQB1; approximately 520 for DQA1; fewer than 610 for DPA1; and roughly 450 for DPB1. About 5 DR-DQ haplotypes were handled as single units for association and clustering, since linkage in the cohort was strong. Across roughly 420 genotyped donors of the cohort, an average of about 240,000 unique TCR beta nucleotide sequences per donor were sequenced, and about a sixth of those sequences were non-productive.

In total, fewer than 750 healthy bone marrow donors made up the cohort. At the time of sampling, all cohort members were nominally healthy, though unrecorded immune exposures were likely present. The donor tested CMV seronegative and was one of the 352 seronegative cohort members. Each donor provided a peripheral blood sample, and peripheral blood mononuclear cells were used for TCR beta sequencing. The Qiagen DNeasy Blood Extraction Kit was used to extract genomic DNA from the blood cell samples. As concerns this clone: Which antigen it targets is not known.

V loses 5 bases, J loses 3 bases, and the germline ends lie 15 bases apart. The CDR3 runs 15 residues from the cysteine to the phenylalanine. Only the CDR3 portion is preserved as DNA: 45 bases, with reading frame beginning at the first base. CDR1 and CDR2, per the germline V gene (reference sequence), are SGHNT and YYREEE. General conclusions and limits of the study: Compared with equally common non-associated chains, HLA-associated TCR beta chains in a later analysis were more clonally expanded and had lower generation probabilities. A later analysis reported that several top co-occurrence clusters appeared linked to parvovirus B19, influenza, CMV and Epstein-Barr virus. Assigning TCR associations to individual alleles was difficult when HLA alleles, especially DR and DQ, strongly co-occurred. Correlated functional status among segregating V segments might reflect linkage disequilibrium, but an unknown experimental factor could not be ruled out. Most TCR sequences were seen in very few donors, while some public TCRs were found in many individuals. Because some donors lacked HLA typing at each locus, the association tests relied only on the typed subset. A cluster of highly shared sequence variants was judged likely to represent a technical artifact of the sequencing pipeline. The study gave a list of some 150 TCR beta chains associated with cytomegalovirus. A further reported finding was that TCR beta sequences accurately predicted the HLA-A and HLA-B alleles for most subjects in the first cohort. For the cohort, immune exposure information was limited to CMV serostatus. Because the 87-base-pair reads could not distinguish some IMGT-functional V segments, including TRBV6-2 and TRBV6-3, those segments were excluded. Sequencing depth was assumed to be roughly uniform across donors in the presence/absence analyses, though that assumption may not hold. In this cohort, only TCR beta chains were sequenced, and detectable features were limited by the absence of alpha or paired-chain data. In a later genetic analysis, fewer N-insertions in productive TCRs were reported among donors in an Asian-associated ancestry cluster than the approximately 670-donor mean. In a later analysis, about 16,000 TCR beta sequences were associated with specific HLA alleles at a false discovery rate of 0.05. The classifier was reported to diagnose cytomegalovirus status with high specificity and sensitivity in both the original and validation cohorts. The authors suggested that the approach could potentially be generalized to other disease states and immunological phenotypes. An association between a missense DCLRE1C variant and V-gene and J-gene trimming of TCR beta chains was found in a later genetic analysis and replicated in an independent cohort. Approximately 16 rarely observed V segments, including chromosome 9 orphons, were excluded from the earlier analysis of just under 600 of the donors because counts were too low. A few of the identified cytomegalovirus-associated TCR beta chains were confirmed in vitro to be specific for cytomegalovirus antigens. According to a later analysis, TCR association rates differed among HLA loci, with DRB1 alleles showing the most associated TCRs and HLA-C alleles showing the fewest. In an earlier analysis of approximately 590 of the donors, most TCR beta V segments were observed in productive rearrangements about 87% or about 30% of the time, broadly matching IMGT annotations. Most CMV-associated TCR beta chains appeared to be HLA-restricted in a later analysis, and the HLA associations seemed to be driven largely by CMV exposure.

Receptors were amplified or captured by the immunoSEQ multiplex PCR assay. A mixture of 60 forward primers for TCR Vbeta segments and 13 reverse primers for TCR Jbeta segments was used in the multiplex PCR. Amplification of the CDR3 region of rearranged TCR beta genes was performed with a multiplex PCR assay on genomic DNA. The Illumina HiSeq System was used to sequence the amplified TCR beta libraries as 87-base-pair reads. The study's own analysis went as follows. A later analysis tallied around 80 million unique TCR beta chains across the approximately 670 repertoires, and about 12 million of those chains were shared by two or more donors. A nearest-neighbor algorithm error-corrected the raw reads and collapsed the reads into unique sequences, merging closely related sequences to remove PCR and sequencing errors. V, D and J gene segments were assigned by aligning CDR3 sequences to IMGT reference sequences. For a sequence to be retained, a match of at least six nucleotides was required to both a V gene segment and a J gene segment. Rearrangements were classified as productive when the CDR3 lacked stop codons and remained in frame with V and J, and all other rearrangements were classified as non-productive. CDR3 was defined by IMGT convention, running from the second conserved V-encoded cysteine to the conserved J-encoded phenylalanine. The earlier analysis of 450 to 750 of the donors excluded any sequence lacking an unambiguous match to a single V gene segment. In an earlier analysis of roughly 500 of the donors, V segments were called functional above 56.7% productive rearrangements and were called segregating when the between-donor standard deviation exceeded 5%. A statistical classification framework was built for diagnosing cytomegalovirus status from the catalog of TCR beta chain sequences. In a later analysis, TCR nucleotide sequences were compared against IMGT/GENE-DB human TR gene sequences so that V and J genes could be assigned. In a later analysis, CDR3 sequences and most-parsimonious VDJ recombination scenarios were assigned using the TCRdist pipeline. In a later analysis, every TCR beta chain was defined by the combination of its CDR3 amino acid sequence and its V-gene family, and reads without a unique V-gene family were dropped. In a later analysis, some 600 highly shared, low-generation-probability nucleotide sequences were removed to address suspected cross-contamination and a sequencing artifact. In a later analysis, a clonal expansion index for each public chain was calculated from normalized within-repertoire ranks of inferred template counts. In a later analysis, generation probabilities were computed with a VDJ recombination model fitted to out-of-frame rearrangements, and the resulting probabilities were checked against IGoR. In a later analysis, hypergeometric tests were used to score TCR-TCR, TCR-HLA and TCR-CMV co-occurrence, with a repertoire-size bias correction applied to TCR pairs. A later analysis estimated false discovery rates by permuting HLA or CMV assignments 20 times. In a later analysis, co-occurring TCRs were grouped with DBSCAN, and TCRdist sequence similarity was added when clustering was performed within HLA-allele-positive subsets. Co-occurrence clustering excluded repertoires with fewer than 30,000 or more than 120,000 public chains, plus five with anomalous nucleotide sharing. The clones in this table, taken by TCRdb from immuneACCESS, are in-frame only. Not every clone is retained; where verified, under half of the shortfall comes from an unresolved V gene, and the cause of the rest is unknown. D and trimming come from the DNA, and the V and J calls and clone size come from that table. This sample's records show 100,000 to 150,000 clones. The ten biggest clones cover 2% to 2.5% of the sample.

The specimen sequenced was PBMCs. The sequence links TRBV5-4 to TRBJ1-5; a tentative D call is TRBD1 (5 bases match). This TCR came from a man aged 35-49 years in good health and CMV-seronegative. The CDR3 corresponds to CASSSGGKNNQPQHF. The DNA sequence is TGTGCCAGCAGTTCGGGGGGTAAGAACAATCAGCCCCAGCATTTT.